Below, one T cell receptor beta chain is given with its context. Other DNA sequences from this sample encode an identical CDR3 as well. Trimming cost V 1 base and J 4 bases, with 9 bases left between them. CDR3 length equals 14 residues. The germline V gene has CDR1 SGHTA and CDR2 FQGNSA. These data are taken from a study of blood T cell repertoires in COVID-19. Turning to the study itself: Samples representing acute and convalescent COVID-19 were sourced from the United States, Italy and Spain. PBMCs, B-cell-depleted T cells, or T cells were the source of the cDNA or gDNA that made up the material.

TCRdb keeps only in-frame clones here, not all; method: immunoSEQ multiplex PCR. The sample has 150,000 to 200,000 clones, about 88% seen once; the top ten hold approximately 4%. The sequenced sample consisted of peripheral blood. The clonotype was recovered from a human donor in a cohort sampled during active COVID-19. The rearrangement joins TRBV7-2 to TRBJ2-3, with D tentatively TRBD2 (5 bases). The CDR3 is CASSLGLAADTQYF. The CDR3 nucleotides are TGTGCCAGCAGCTTAGGCCTAGCAGCAGATACGCAGTATTTT.